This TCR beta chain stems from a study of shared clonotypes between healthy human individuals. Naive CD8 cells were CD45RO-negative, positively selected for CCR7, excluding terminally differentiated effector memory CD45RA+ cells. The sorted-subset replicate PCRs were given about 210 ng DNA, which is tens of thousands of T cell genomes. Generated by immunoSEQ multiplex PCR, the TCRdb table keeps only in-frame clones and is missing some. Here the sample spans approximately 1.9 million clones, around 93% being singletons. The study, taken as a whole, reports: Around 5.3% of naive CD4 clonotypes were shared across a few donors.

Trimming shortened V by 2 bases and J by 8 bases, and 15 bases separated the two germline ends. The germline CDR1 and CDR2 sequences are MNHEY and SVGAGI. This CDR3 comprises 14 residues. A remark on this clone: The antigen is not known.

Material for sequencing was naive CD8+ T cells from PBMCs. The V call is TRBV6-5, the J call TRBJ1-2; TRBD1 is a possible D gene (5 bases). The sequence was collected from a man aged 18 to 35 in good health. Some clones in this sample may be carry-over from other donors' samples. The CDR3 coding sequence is TGTGCCAGCAGTTACGGGGAGGGGCCGGTCGGCTACACCTTC. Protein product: CASSYGEGPVGYTF.